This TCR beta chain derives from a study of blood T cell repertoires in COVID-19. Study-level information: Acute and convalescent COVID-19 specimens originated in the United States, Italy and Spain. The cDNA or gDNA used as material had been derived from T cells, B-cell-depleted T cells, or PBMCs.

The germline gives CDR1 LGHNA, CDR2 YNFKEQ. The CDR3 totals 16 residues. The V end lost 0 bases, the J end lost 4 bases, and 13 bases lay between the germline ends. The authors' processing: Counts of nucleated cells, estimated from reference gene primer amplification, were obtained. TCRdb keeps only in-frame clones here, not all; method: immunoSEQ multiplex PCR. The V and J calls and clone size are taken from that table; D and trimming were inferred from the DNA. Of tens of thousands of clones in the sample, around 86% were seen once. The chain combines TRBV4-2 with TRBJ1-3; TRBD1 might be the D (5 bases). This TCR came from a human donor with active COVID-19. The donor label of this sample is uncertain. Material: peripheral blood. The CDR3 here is CASSQELSGLGNTIYF. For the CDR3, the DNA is TGTGCCAGCAGCCAAGAGTTGTCAGGGCTGGGAAACACCATATATTTT.